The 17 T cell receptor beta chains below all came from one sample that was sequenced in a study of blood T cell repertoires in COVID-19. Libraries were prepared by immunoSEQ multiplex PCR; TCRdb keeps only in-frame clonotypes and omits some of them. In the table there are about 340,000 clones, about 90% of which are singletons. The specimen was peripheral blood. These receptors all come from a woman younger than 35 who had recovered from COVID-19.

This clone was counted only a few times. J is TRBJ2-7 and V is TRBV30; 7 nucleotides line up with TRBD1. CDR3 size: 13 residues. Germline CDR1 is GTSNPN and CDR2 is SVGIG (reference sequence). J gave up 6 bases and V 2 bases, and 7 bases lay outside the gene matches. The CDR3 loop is CAWSRFRTGEQYV. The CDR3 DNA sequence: TGTGCCTGGAGTAGATTCAGGACAGGCGAGCAGTACGTC.

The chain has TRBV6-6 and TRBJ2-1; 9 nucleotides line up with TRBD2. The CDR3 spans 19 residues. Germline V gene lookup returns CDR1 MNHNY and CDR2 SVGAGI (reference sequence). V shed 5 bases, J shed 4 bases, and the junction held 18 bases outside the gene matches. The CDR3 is CASSPLGGAGGPRYNEQFF. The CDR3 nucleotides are TGTGCCAGCAGTCCCCTCGGAGGTGCGGGAGGGCCACGGTACAATGAGCAGTTCTTC.

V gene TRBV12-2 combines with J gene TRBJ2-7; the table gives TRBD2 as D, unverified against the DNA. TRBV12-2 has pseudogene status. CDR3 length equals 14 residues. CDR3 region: CASRLWVSGPEQYV. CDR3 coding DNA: TGTGCAAGTCGCTTATGGGTCAGCGGCCCAGAGCAGTACGTC.

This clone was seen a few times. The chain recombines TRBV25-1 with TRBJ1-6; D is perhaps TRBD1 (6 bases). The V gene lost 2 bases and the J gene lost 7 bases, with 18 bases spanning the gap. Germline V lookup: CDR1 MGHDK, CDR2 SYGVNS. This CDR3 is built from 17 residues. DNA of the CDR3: TGTGCCAGCAGTGAACCTTCAACAGGGCTGAAGAATTCACCCCTCCACTTT. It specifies CASSEPSTGLKNSPLHF. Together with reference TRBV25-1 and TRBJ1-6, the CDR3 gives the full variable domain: EADIYQTPRYLVIGTGKKITLECSQTMGHDKMYWYQQDPGMELHLIHYSYGVNSTEKGDLSSESTVSRIRTEHFPLTLESARPSHTSQYLCASSEPSTGLKNSPLHFGNGTRLTVT.

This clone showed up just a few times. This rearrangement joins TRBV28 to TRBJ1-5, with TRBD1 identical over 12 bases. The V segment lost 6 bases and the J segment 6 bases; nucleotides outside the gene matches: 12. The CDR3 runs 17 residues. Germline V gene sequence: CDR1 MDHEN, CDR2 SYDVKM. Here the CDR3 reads CASSPAEGTGGSQPQHF. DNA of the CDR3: TGTGCCAGCAGCCCTGCGGAGGGGACAGGGGGCAGTCAGCCCCAGCATTTT.

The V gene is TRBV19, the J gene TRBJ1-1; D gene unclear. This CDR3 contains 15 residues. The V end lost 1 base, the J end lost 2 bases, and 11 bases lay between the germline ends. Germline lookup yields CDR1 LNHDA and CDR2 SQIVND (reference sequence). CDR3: CASSIAHTRNTEAFF. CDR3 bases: TGTGCCAGTAGTATAGCACACACCCGAAACACTGAAGCTTTCTTT.

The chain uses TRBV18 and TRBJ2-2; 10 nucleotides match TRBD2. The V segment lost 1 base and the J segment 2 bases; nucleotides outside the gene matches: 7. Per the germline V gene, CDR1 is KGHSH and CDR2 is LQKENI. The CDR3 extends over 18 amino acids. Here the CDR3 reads CASSPRISGRTNTGELFF. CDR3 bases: TGTGCCAGCTCACCACGGATTAGCGGGAGGACAAACACCGGGGAGCTGTTTTTT.

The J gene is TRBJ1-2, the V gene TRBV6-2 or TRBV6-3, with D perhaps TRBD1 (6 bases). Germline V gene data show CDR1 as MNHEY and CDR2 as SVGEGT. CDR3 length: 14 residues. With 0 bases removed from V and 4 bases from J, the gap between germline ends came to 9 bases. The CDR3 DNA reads TGTGCCAGCAGTTACTCGAGAGGGGGCTATGGCTACACCTTC. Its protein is CASSYSRGGYGYTF.

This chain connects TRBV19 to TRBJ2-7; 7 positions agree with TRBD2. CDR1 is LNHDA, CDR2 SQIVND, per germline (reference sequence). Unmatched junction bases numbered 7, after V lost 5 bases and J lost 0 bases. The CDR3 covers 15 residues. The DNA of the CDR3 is TGTGCCAGTAGTCGGGACTACTGGACCTCCTACGAGCAGTACGTC. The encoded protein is CASSRDYWTSYEQYV.

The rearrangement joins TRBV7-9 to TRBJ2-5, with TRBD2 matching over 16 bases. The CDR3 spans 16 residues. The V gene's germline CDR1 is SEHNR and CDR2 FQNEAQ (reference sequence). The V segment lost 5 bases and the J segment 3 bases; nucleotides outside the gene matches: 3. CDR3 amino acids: CASSPGTSGREETQYF. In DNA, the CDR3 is TGTGCCAGCAGCCCCGGGACTAGCGGGAGGGAAGAGACCCAGTACTTC.

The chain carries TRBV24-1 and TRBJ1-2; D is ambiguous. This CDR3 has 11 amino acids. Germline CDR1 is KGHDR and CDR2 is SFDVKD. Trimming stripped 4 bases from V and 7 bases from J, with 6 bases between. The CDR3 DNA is TGTGCCACCAGTGACGCGGGTGGCTACACCTTC. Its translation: CATSDAGGYTF.

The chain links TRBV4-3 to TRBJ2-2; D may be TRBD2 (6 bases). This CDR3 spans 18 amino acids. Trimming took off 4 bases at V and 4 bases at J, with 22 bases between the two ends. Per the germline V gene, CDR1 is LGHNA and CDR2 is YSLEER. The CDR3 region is CASSPTRDSGRITGELFF. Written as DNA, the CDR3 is TGCGCCAGCAGCCCAACCAGGGACTCTGGGAGGATCACCGGGGAGCTGTTTTTT.

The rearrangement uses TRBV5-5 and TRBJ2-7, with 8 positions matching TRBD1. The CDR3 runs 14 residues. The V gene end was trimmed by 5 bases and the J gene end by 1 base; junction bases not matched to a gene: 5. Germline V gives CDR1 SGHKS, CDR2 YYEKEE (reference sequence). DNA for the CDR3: TGTGCCAGCAGGACCGGGACAGGTTCCTACGAGCAGTACGTC. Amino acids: CASRTGTGSYEQYV.

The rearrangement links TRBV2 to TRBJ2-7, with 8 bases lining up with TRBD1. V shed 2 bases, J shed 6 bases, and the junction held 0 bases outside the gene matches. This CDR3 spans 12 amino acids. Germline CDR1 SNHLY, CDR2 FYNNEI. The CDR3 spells CASSEQGAEQYV. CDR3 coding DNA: TGTGCCAGCAGTGAACAGGGGGCCGAGCAGTACGTC.

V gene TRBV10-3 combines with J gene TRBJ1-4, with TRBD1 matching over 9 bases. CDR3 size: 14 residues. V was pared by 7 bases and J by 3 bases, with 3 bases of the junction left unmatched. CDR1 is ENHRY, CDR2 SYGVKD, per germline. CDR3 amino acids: CAIKDRGANEKLFF. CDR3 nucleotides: TGTGCCATCAAGGACAGGGGAGCTAATGAAAAACTGTTTTTT.

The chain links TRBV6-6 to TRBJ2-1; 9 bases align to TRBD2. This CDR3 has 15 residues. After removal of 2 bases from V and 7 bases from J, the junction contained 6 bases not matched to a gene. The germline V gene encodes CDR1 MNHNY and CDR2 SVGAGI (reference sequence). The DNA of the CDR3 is TGTGCCAGCAGTTACGGTAGCGGGAGTCGTAATGAGCAGTTCTTC. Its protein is CASSYGSGSRNEQFF.

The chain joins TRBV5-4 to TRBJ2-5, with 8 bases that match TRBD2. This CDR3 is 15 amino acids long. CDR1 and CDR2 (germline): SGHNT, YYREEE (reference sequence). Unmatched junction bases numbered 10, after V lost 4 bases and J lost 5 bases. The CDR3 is CASSIRGGFGETQYF. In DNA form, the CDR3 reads TGTGCCAGCAGCATCCGGGGGGGCTTTGGGGAGACCCAGTACTTC.